This TCR beta chain was identified in a study of T cells in women clearing cervical HPV infection. Overall study: Case blood was drawn when the lesion was first found; control blood after infection became undetectable. Only a few women had HLA typing results available.

Details on this clone: The read stops 3 residues short of the end of the CDR3; the missing end is completed from the germline J gene. Within the sample, other DNA sequences also encode this same CDR3.

Germline-derived CDR1 and CDR2 are SGHDT and YYEEEE. V lost 0 bases and J lost 7; bases outside the gene matches: 2. The CDR3 is 14 amino acids. TCRdb's copy holds only in-frame clones and misses some; the assay was immunoSEQ multiplex PCR. The sample includes some 41,000 clones. The receptor's source is a woman between 18 and 75 years old with a cervical HPV16 infection that either progressed to CIN3+ or cleared (not recorded which). Sequenced sample: blood buffy coat. This sequence joins TRBV5-6 and TRBJ2-1, with 9 bases that match TRBD1. The CDR3 sequence: CASSLGGTGNEQFF. The CDR3 bases that were read are TGTGCCAGCAGCTTGGGTGGGACAGGGAATGAG.